A selection of T cell receptor beta chains follows, all from one sample in a study of T cell responses to AZD1222 COVID-19 vaccine. Some clones are missing from TCRdb's copy, which holds only in-frame ones; the method was immunoSEQ multiplex PCR. The sample has 100,000 to 150,000 clones, 89% seen once; the top ten hold around 4%. Sequenced material: peripheral blood, taken on day 0 of AZD1222 vaccination. Receptors were obtained from an adult in good health. The CDR3 runs from the conserved cysteine through the conserved F or W. The D gene is left open where the match is weak. The listing skips clone size in some rows; elsewhere it reads once, few, many or a size class.

clone_size	v_call	j_call	d_call	cdr3_aa	cdr3_nt
NA	TRBV7-3	TRBJ2-5	NA	CASRGRGRTQYF	TGTGCCAGCAGGGGCAGGGGTAGGACCCAGTACTTC
NA	TRBV7-9	TRBJ2-5	NA	CASSFGLDQETQYF	TGTGCCAGCAGCTTTGGACTGGACCAAGAGACCCAGTACTTC
NA	TRBV18	TRBJ1-1	NA	CASSPYRGTEAFF	TGTGCCAGCTCACCTTACCGGGGAACTGAAGCTTTCTTT
NA	TRBV18	TRBJ1-4	TRBD1	CASAPGQGALGKLFF	TGTGCCAGCGCTCCAGGACAGGGGGCACTTGGAAAACTGTTTTTT
NA	TRBV6-5	TRBJ2-1	NA	CASSWTLEQFF	TGTGCCAGCAGTTGGACCCTGGAGCAGTTCTTC
NA	TRBV7-2	TRBJ1-5	TRBD1	CASSLAGTGRGGVQPQHF	TGTGCCAGCAGCTTAGCCGGGACAGGGAGGGGAGGTGTTCAGCCCCAGCATTTT
few	TRBV5-5	TRBJ2-7	TRBD1	CASSWGQGASYEQYF	TGTGCCAGCAGCTGGGGACAGGGGGCGTCCTACGAGCAGTACTTC
NA	TRBV6-6	TRBJ1-1	NA	CAIRTPGNTEAFF	TGTGCCATTCGGACGCCGGGGAACACTGAAGCTTTCTTT
NA	TRBV27	TRBJ1-4	TRBD1	CASSLSRPGQGSQKLFF	TGTGCCAGCAGTTTATCGAGACCGGGACAGGGGTCTCAAAAACTGTTTTTT
NA	TRBV23-1	TRBJ2-3	NA	CASRAGPPTDTQYF	TGCGCCAGCAGGGCGGGGCCCCCCACAGATACGCAGTATTTT
NA	TRBV4-3	TRBJ2-7	NA	CASSPQVGHYEQYF	TGCGCCAGCAGCCCTCAGGTGGGGCACTACGAGCAGTACTTC
NA	TRBV7-2	TRBJ1-5	TRBD1	CASSPRQGAGQPQHF	TGTGCCAGCAGCCCGAGACAGGGGGCAGGACAGCCCCAGCATTTT
NA	TRBV27	TRBJ1-4	NA	CASGVPPAQRTNEKLFF	TGTGCCAGCGGAGTTCCCCCAGCACAGAGGACTAATGAAAAACTGTTTTTT
few	TRBV4-1	TRBJ2-5	NA	CASSQLRGETQYF	TGCGCCAGCAGCCAGCTCAGAGGAGAGACCCAGTACTTC
NA	TRBV9	TRBJ1-3	TRBD1	CASSVARGLGNTIYF	TGTGCCAGCAGCGTAGCTAGGGGGCTCGGAAACACCATATATTTT
NA	TRBV7-8	TRBJ2-5	TRBD2	CASSKREGTQYF	TGTGCCAGCAGCAAGCGGGAGGGAACCCAGTACTTC
NA	TRBV7-9	TRBJ1-1	TRBD1	CASSQARTGSTEAFF	TGTGCCAGCAGCCAAGCTCGGACAGGCTCAACTGAAGCTTTCTTT
NA	TRBV5-1	TRBJ1-3	NA	CASSRGGGFDTIYF	TGCGCCAGCAGCAGAGGGGGAGGATTCGACACCATATATTTT
NA	TRBV7-2	TRBJ2-7	NA	CASSQVVGVGYEQYF	TGTGCCAGCAGCCAGGTTGTAGGTGTGGGCTACGAGCAGTACTTC
NA	TRBV18	TRBJ2-7	NA	CAAGRATYEQYF	TGTGCCGCTGGGCGGGCCACCTACGAGCAGTACTTC
NA	TRBV9	TRBJ2-3	TRBD1	CASSVVPGQGFDTQYF	TGTGCCAGCAGCGTAGTCCCCGGACAGGGTTTCGATACGCAGTATTTT
once	TRBV2	TRBJ1-5	TRBD1	CASSGQGAGNQPQHF	TGTGCCAGCAGTGGACAGGGGGCCGGCAATCAGCCCCAGCATTTT
NA	TRBV6-5	TRBJ2-1	NA	CASSTRQGLYNEQFF	TGTGCCAGCAGCACCCGCCAGGGGCTCTACAATGAGCAGTTCTTC
NA	TRBV18	TRBJ2-2	NA	CASSPDRVGFGELFF	TGTGCCAGCTCACCCGACCGGGTTGGCTTCGGGGAGCTGTTTTTT
few	TRBV9	TRBJ2-7	TRBD2	CASSGLAFHEQYF	TGTGCCAGCAGCGGACTAGCGTTCCACGAGCAGTACTTC
NA	TRBV28	TRBJ1-5	NA	CASNVLLGGMGPQHF	TGTGCCAGCAACGTACTGCTGGGGGGCATGGGGCCCCAGCATTTT
NA	TRBV19	TRBJ2-2	NA	CASSNKDGELFF	TGTGCCAGTAGTAATAAAGACGGGGAGCTGTTTTTT
NA	TRBV9	TRBJ1-2	TRBD1	CASSDPQGQGAHGYTF	TGTGCCAGCAGCGACCCTCAGGGACAGGGGGCCCATGGCTACACCTTC
NA	TRBV14	TRBJ2-7	NA	CASSQVSPYEQYF	TGTGCCAGCAGCCAAGTCAGTCCCTACGAGCAGTACTTC
NA	TRBV28	TRBJ2-1	TRBD1	CASSLGFTGGLDEQFF	TGTGCCAGCAGTTTGGGCTTTACAGGGGGTTTGGATGAGCAGTTCTTC
NA	TRBV27	TRBJ2-2	NA	CASSSQGTGELFF	TGTGCCAGCAGCTCCCAGGGAACCGGGGAGCTGTTTTTT
NA	TRBV15	TRBJ1-3	NA	CATSSKTGSGNTIYF	TGTGCCACCAGCAGCAAGACAGGTTCGGGAAACACCATATATTTT
NA	TRBV23-1	TRBJ1-1	TRBD1	CASSQHPGDRGGTEAFF	TGCGCCAGCAGTCAACATCCTGGGGACAGGGGTGGGACTGAAGCTTTCTTT
NA	TRBV6-5	TRBJ1-5	TRBD1	CASSSGQGSNQPQHF	TGTGCCAGCAGTTCGGGACAGGGTAGCAATCAGCCCCAGCATTTT
NA	TRBV28	TRBJ1-3	TRBD1	CASSDLGGGMENTIYF	TGTGCCAGCAGCGACCTAGGAGGGGGCATGGAAAACACCATATATTTT
NA	TRBV4-1	TRBJ1-6	NA	CASSQRERDSPLHF	TGCGCCAGCAGCCAAAGGGAAAGAGACTCACCCCTCCACTTT
once	TRBV10-3	TRBJ1-1	NA	CAIRGQLNTEAFF	TGTGCCATCAGAGGACAGTTGAACACTGAAGCTTTCTTT